This T cell receptor (beta chain) is drawn from a study of graft-versus-host responses after intestinal transplantation. On the study more broadly: For approximately three years after anti-thymocyte globulin induction, all recipients took tacrolimus and steroids.

This CDR3 region has 15 residues. V gave up 4 bases and J gave up 2 bases, with 14 bases separating them. Germline V CDR1 and CDR2: MNHNY, SVGAGI (reference sequence). Overall study findings and caveats: Ileal or blood samples showed some GvH clones first, and such clones were also found in recipient marrow.

Sequencing used immunoSEQ multiplex PCR; TCRdb keeps in-frame clones, though not all of them. The sample consists of about 16,000 clones, approximately 88% of them appearing once. This clone was detected once. Antigen specificity is unknown. The chain employs TRBV6-6 and TRBJ1-1; the D is unclear. This clonotype was obtained from a human patient who received an intestinal transplant, so some T cells may come from the graft donor. The sample in question was PBMCs, obtained about 110 days after intestinal transplant. The chain's CDR3 is CASSSAGVKNTEAFF. The CDR3 DNA is TGTGCCAGCAGTTCGGCTGGGGTCAAAAACACTGAAGCTTTCTTT.